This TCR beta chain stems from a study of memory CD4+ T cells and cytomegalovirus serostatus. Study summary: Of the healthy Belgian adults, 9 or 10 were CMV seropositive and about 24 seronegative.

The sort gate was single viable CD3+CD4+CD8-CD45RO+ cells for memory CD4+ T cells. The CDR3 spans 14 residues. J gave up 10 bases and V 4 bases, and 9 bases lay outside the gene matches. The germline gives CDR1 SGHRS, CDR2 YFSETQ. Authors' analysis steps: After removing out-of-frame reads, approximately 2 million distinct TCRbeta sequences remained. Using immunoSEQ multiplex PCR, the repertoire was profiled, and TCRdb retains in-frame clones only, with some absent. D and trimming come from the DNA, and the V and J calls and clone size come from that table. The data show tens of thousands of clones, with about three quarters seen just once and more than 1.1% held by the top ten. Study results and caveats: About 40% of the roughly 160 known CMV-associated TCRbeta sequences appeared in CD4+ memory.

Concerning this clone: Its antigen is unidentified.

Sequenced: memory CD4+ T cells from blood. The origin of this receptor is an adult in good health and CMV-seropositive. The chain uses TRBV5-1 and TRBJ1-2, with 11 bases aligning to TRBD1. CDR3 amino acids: CASSITPGQGDYTF. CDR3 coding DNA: TGCGCCAGCAGCATCACACCGGGACAGGGGGACTACACCTTC.